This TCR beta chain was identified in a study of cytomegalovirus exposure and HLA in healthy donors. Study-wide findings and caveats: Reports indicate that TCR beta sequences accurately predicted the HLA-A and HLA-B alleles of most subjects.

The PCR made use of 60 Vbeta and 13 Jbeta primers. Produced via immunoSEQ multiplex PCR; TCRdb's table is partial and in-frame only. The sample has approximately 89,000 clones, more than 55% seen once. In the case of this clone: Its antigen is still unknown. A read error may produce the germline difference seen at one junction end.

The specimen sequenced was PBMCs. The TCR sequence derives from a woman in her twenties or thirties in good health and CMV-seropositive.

CDR3 coding DNA: TGTGCTAGCAGCTTAGCATCTCAGGGGTACGAGCAGTACTTC. It codes for CASSLASQGYEQYF. The V gene is TRBV7-7, the J gene TRBJ2-7; D is possibly TRBD1 (6 bases). The CDR3 has 14 residues. Germline V lookup: CDR1 SSHAT, CDR2 FNYEAQ (reference sequence).